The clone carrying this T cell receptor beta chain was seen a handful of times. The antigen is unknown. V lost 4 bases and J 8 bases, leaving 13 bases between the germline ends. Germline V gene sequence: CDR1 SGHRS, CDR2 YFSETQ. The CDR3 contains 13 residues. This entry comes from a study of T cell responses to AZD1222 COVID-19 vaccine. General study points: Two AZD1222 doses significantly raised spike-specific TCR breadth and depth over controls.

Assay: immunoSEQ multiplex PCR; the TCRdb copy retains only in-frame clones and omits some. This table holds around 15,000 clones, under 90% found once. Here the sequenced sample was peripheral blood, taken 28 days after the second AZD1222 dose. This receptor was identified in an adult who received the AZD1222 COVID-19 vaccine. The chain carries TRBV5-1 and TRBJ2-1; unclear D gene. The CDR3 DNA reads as TGCGCCAGCAGCCCGACCGTGACGGATGAGCAGTTCTTC. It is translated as CASSPTVTDEQFF.